These T cell receptor beta chains were read from a single sample in a study of blood T cells in healthy people across ages. MiXCR was run by TCRdb on the 5' RACE reads, yielding one entry per CDR3 protein. The table shows around 780,000 distinct CDR3 sequences, with more than 50% occurring only once. Sequenced material: blood. The source of these receptors is a man aged 35 to 55 in good health. CDR3s include the opening cysteine and the closing phenylalanine or tryptophan. D genes are given only for firm matches. A clone size is listed for some rows: how often the clone was seen (once, few, many), or a class if it is expanded.

d_call | j_call | v_call | clone_size | cdr3_aa | cdr3_nt
- | TRBJ2-3 | TRBV29-1 | few | CSVGGQTDTQYF | TGCAGCGTTGGCGGACAGACAGATACGCAGTATTTT
TRBD2 | TRBJ2-1 | TRBV7-8 | - | CASFGGGPWSYEQFF | TGTGCCAGCTTTGGGGGAGGGCCGTGGTCCTATGAGCAGTTCTTC
- | TRBJ1-5 | TRBV7-2 | few | CASSPLRDYSNQPQHF | TGTGCCAGCAGCCCCCTCCGGGATTATAGCAATCAGCCCCAGCATTTT
- | TRBJ1-2 | TRBV7-2 | - | CASSRGGGIGDYTF | TGTGCCAGCAGCAGGGGGGGTGGGATAGGAGACTACACCTTC
- | TRBJ1-1 | TRBV29-1 | - | CSVFPEAFF | TGCAGCGTTTTTCCTGAAGCTTTCTTT
- | TRBJ1-1 | TRBV29-1 | - | CSVDDGRYTEAFF | TGCAGCGTCGACGACGGGAGATACACTGAAGCTTTCTTT
TRBD1 | TRBJ1-2 | TRBV4-2 | - | CASSQDRGGTAYGYTF | TGTGCCAGCAGCCAAGACAGAGGGGGGACAGCTTATGGCTACACCTTC
- | TRBJ2-5 | TRBV25-1 | few | CASGKQEGVTETQYF | TGTGCCAGCGGAAAGCAGGAGGGGGTGACGGAGACCCAGTACTTC
- | TRBJ1-2 | TRBV20-1 | - | CSARKLSAYGYTF | TGCAGTGCTAGAAAACTCAGCGCCTATGGCTACACCTTC
TRBD1 | TRBJ2-5 | TRBV29-1 | few | CSVEGTGQETQYF | TGCAGCGTTGAAGGGACAGGGCAAGAGACCCAGTACTTC
- | TRBJ2-3 | TRBV5-5 | many | CASSDTDTQYF | TGTGCCAGCAGCGACACAGATACGCAGTATTTT
TRBD2 | TRBJ2-3 | TRBV5-1 | - | CASSPFPSGGATDTQYF | TGCGCCAGCAGCCCTTTCCCTAGCGGGGGGGCAACAGATACGCAGTATTTT
- | TRBJ2-7 | TRBV20-1 | - | CSAPPRGASAYEQYF | TGCAGTGCTCCCCCACGCGGGGCCTCGGCTTACGAGCAGTACTTC
- | TRBJ2-7 | TRBV11-1 | - | CASSFSQAYEQYF | TGTGCCAGCAGCTTTTCACAGGCCTACGAGCAGTACTTC
- | TRBJ1-2 | TRBV15 | - | CATSRDFLAGSNYGYTF | TGTGCCACCAGCAGAGATTTCCTTGCAGGGTCCAACTATGGCTACACCTTC
- | TRBJ2-1 | TRBV5-1 | once | CASSLDGGVSYNEQFF | TGCGCCAGCAGCTTGGACGGGGGCGTCTCCTACAATGAGCAGTTCTTC
- | TRBJ1-2 | TRBV29-1 | - | CSVGGGSLYGYTF | TGCAGCGTTGGAGGGGGGAGTCTCTATGGCTACACCTTC
TRBD2 | TRBJ2-3 | TRBV12-3/TRBV12-4 | - | CASSLGLSPGDTQYF | TGTGCCAGCAGTTTGGGACTATCCCCTGGGGATACGCAGTATTTT
- | TRBJ2-1 | TRBV5-6 | - | CASSSPGLRGFNEQFF | TGTGCCAGCAGCTCCCCGGGACTCCGGGGGTTCAATGAGCAGTTCTTC
TRBD1 | TRBJ2-5 | TRBV27 | few | CASSYTGGETQYF | TGTGCCAGCAGTTACACAGGGGGCGAGACCCAGTACTTC
- | TRBJ1-2 | TRBV13 | many | CASSSRLYGYTF | TGTGCCAGCAGCTCTAGGCTCTATGGCTACACCTTC
TRBD2 | TRBJ2-3 | TRBV27 | - | CASSPFSASGLGDTQYF | TGTGCCAGCAGTCCATTTTCCGCTAGCGGGTTGGGAGATACGCAGTATTTT
TRBD1 | TRBJ1-6 | TRBV28 | once | CISRQGGSSYNSPLHF | TGTATAAGTCGGCAGGGGGGTAGCTCCTATAATTCACCCCTCCACTTT
TRBD1 | TRBJ2-7 | TRBV4-1 | - | CASSQKDRENEQYF | TGCGCCAGCAGCCAAAAGGACAGGGAGAACGAGCAGTACTTC
TRBD1 | TRBJ2-3 | TRBV20-1 | once | CSARPGQGFDTQYF | TGCAGTGCCAGGCCGGGACAGGGATTTGATACGCAGTATTTT
- | TRBJ2-1 | TRBV20-1 | large | CSASDHEQFF | TGCAGTGCTAGCGACCATGAGCAGTTCTTC
- | TRBJ1-5 | TRBV10-3 | few | CAISAGEDQPQHF | TGTGCCATCAGTGCAGGGGAAGATCAGCCCCAGCATTTT
TRBD1 | TRBJ1-2 | TRBV20-1 | - | CSARDSTGQGTTYGYTF | TGCAGTGCTAGAGATAGTACAGGACAGGGGACAACTTATGGCTACACCTTC